These 23 T cell receptor beta chains share one sample of origin, sequenced in a study of blood T cell repertoires in COVID-19. Assay used: immunoSEQ multiplex PCR; TCRdb lists only in-frame clones, some missing. The table has 100,000 or so clones, approximately 82% seen once. The specimen sequenced was peripheral blood. The receptors were sampled from a man aged 55 to 70 with active or convalescent COVID-19.

The chain combines TRBV2 with TRBJ1-4, with TRBD1 as a possible D gene (5 bases). Trimming removed 11 bases from V and 5 bases from J, with 15 bases in between. Germline CDR1 is SNHLY and CDR2 is FYNNEI. This CDR3 has 13 amino acids. As DNA, the CDR3 is TGTGCCGGGGCGCGGGACCGAAATGAAAAACTGTTTTTT. Translating gives CAGARDRNEKLFF.

The V and J genes are TRBV5-1 and TRBJ1-3; D is unclear. CDR3 length: 15 residues. Germline V gene sequence: CDR1 SGHRS, CDR2 YFSETQ. Trimming pared 0 bases from V and 0 bases from J, leaving 7 bases between. The CDR3 nucleotides read TGCGCCAGCAGCTTGGGTGGGAGCTCTGGAAACACCATATATTTT. This gives the protein CASSLGGSSGNTIYF. Using reference TRBV5-1 and TRBJ1-3 for the parts outside the CDR3, the full variable domain is KAGVTQTPRYLIKTRGQQVTLSCSPISGHRSVSWYQQTPGQGLQFLFEYFSETQRNKGNFPGRFSGRQFSNSRSEMNVSTLELGDSALYLCASSLGGSSGNTIYFGEGSWLTVV.

The rearrangement links TRBV19 to TRBJ1-4, with D hard to call. The CDR3 totals 16 residues. The V gene's germline CDR1 is LNHDA and CDR2 SQIVND (reference sequence). V was cut by 3 bases and J by 2 bases, with 13 bases left in between. In DNA, the CDR3 is TGTGCCAGTAGTATTGGTCAGAGGAGGACTAATGAAAAACTGTTTTTT. This codes for CASSIGQRRTNEKLFF. Complete variable domain (other parts from reference TRBV19 and TRBJ1-4): DGGITQSPKYLFRKEGQNVTLSCEQNLNHDAMYWYRQDPGQGLRLIYYSQIVNDFQKGDIAEGYSVSREKKESFPLTVTSAQKNPTAFYLCASSIGQRRTNEKLFFGSGTQLSVL.

The CDR3 DNA reads TGTGCCAGCAGGAGCTCCAGGGCTTGGACAGATACGCAGTATTTT. Translated: CASRSSRAWTDTQYF. The chain carries TRBV7-9 and TRBJ2-3; TRBD1 is a possible D gene (5 bases). This CDR3 region has 15 residues. Germline CDR1 and CDR2: SEHNR and FQNEAQ (reference sequence). Trimming removed 6 bases from V and 3 bases from J, with 16 bases in between.

This chain links TRBV11-3 with TRBJ2-7; 8 bases fit TRBD1. The V gene end was trimmed by 4 bases and the J gene end by 2 bases; junction bases not matched to a gene: 7. Germline-derived CDR1 and CDR2 are SGHNT and YENEEA. The CDR3 has 15 amino acids. CDR3 DNA sequence: TGTGCCAGCAGCTCCCAGGGACAGGAAGCCTACGAGCAGTACTTC. It is translated as CASSSQGQEAYEQYF.

The chain joins TRBV7-8 to TRBJ1-1; 11 bases line up with TRBD1. The CDR3 sequence is 16 residues long. V lost 4 bases and J lost 5; bases outside the gene matches: 9. Looked up from germline, CDR1 is SGHVS and CDR2 is FQNEAQ. The DNA of the CDR3 is TGTGCCAGCAGCTCCCTTGTGGGGACAGGGGGAACTGAAGCTTTCTTT. Translating gives CASSSLVGTGGTEAFF.

This chain connects TRBV24-1 to TRBJ2-3, with 10 bases identical to TRBD2. CDR3 length equals 16 residues. The V gene's germline CDR1 is KGHDR and CDR2 SFDVKD. V lost 4 bases, J lost 2 bases, and 5 bases stayed unmatched. CDR3 DNA: TGTGCCACCAGTGAACAAGGACTAGCGGTCACAGATACGCAGTATTTT. It is translated as CATSEQGLAVTDTQYF.

This sequence joins TRBV28 and TRBJ2-1; TRBD1 aligns across 10 bases. Germline lookup yields CDR1 MDHEN and CDR2 SYDVKM. With V trimmed by 6 bases and J by 5 bases, 13 bases remained unmatched. The length of the CDR3 is 17 residues. CDR3 loop: CASRSTRGQGSHNEQFF. The DNA for the CDR3 is TGTGCCAGCAGATCGACTCGGGGACAGGGGTCCCACAATGAGCAGTTCTTC. Full variable domain (remainder filled in from reference TRBV28 and TRBJ2-1): DVKVTQSSRYLVKRTGEKVFLECVQDMDHENMFWYRQDPGLGLRLIYFSYDVKMKEKGDIPEGYSVSREKKERFSLILESASTNQTSMYLCASRSTRGQGSHNEQFFGPGTRLTVL.

The rearrangement joins TRBV27 to TRBJ1-2, with a possible D match to TRBD1 (5 bases). Germline V gene lookup returns CDR1 MNHEY and CDR2 SMNVEV (reference sequence). The CDR3 sequence is 13 residues long. V dropped 8 bases and J dropped 2 bases, with 12 bases sitting between them. In DNA form, the CDR3 reads TGTGCCAGCGGGCGGGGGACGAACTATGGCTACACCTTC. This gives the protein CASGRGTNYGYTF.

This chain connects TRBV2 to TRBJ2-2; 10 bases are shared with TRBD2. Trimming removed 7 bases from V and 0 bases from J; junction bases left unmatched: 5. The CDR3 has 16 amino acids. CDR1 and CDR2 from the germline V gene are SNHLY and FYNNEI. The chain's CDR3 is CASIGLAVTNTGELFF. The CDR3 nucleotides are TGTGCCAGCATAGGACTAGCGGTTACGAACACCGGGGAGCTGTTTTTT.

The chain joins TRBV20-1 to TRBJ2-1; D perhaps matches TRBD1 (6 bases). Trimming removed 5 bases at V and 13 bases at J, with 15 bases between. CDR1 is DFQATT and CDR2 is SNEGSKA in the germline V gene (reference sequence). The CDR3 has 11 residues. CDR3 amino acids: CSAGSGTHQFF. For the CDR3, the DNA is TGCAGTGCTGGGTCCGGGACACATCAGTTCTTC.

This rearrangement joins TRBV19 to TRBJ2-1, with 8 bases lining up with TRBD2. The CDR3 contains 15 residues. V was clipped by 4 bases and J by 4 bases; unmatched bases: 6. From germline, CDR1 is LNHDA and CDR2 SQIVND (reference sequence). The CDR3 here is CASSTAGGLYNEQFF. CDR3 bases: TGTGCCAGTAGTACTGCGGGGGGACTTTACAATGAGCAGTTCTTC.

This chain connects TRBV19 to TRBJ1-2; D is possibly TRBD1 (5 bases). The CDR3 is 11 residues long. Trimming shortened V by 4 bases and J by 7 bases, and 7 bases separated the two germline ends. CDR1 is LNHDA and CDR2 is SQIVND in the germline V gene (reference sequence). CDR3 sequence reads: CASSKGVGYTF. The DNA of the CDR3 is TGTGCCAGTAGTAAAGGGGTTGGCTACACCTTC.

The chain uses TRBV5-4 and TRBJ2-1; a weak D match, TRBD2 (6 bases). The CDR3 has 14 amino acids. Germline V gene data show CDR1 as SGHNT and CDR2 as YYREEE (reference sequence). V lost 3 bases to trimming and J lost 10 bases, with 17 bases between them. CDR3 DNA sequence: TGTGCCAGCAGCTCGTATGCGGGCGGGGAGGAGCAGTTCTTC. Encoded protein: CASSSYAGGEEQFF.

This chain links TRBV6-6 with TRBJ2-1; 7 bases align to TRBD1. Germline CDR1 is MNHNY and CDR2 is SVGAGI (reference sequence). The V gene end was trimmed by 2 bases and the J gene end by 7 bases; junction bases not matched to a gene: 8. The CDR3 is 15 amino acids. The CDR3 is CASSYETGFGNEQFF. Written as DNA, the CDR3 is TGTGCCAGCAGTTACGAGACAGGGTTTGGGAATGAGCAGTTCTTC.

The chain joins TRBV15 to TRBJ2-7; 7 nucleotides align to TRBD1. Germline V gene sequence: CDR1 LNHNV, CDR2 YYDKDF (reference sequence). The CDR3 is made up of 13 amino acids. V shed 5 bases and J 5 bases; nucleotides not matched to a gene: 6. The CDR3 reads CATSFETGHEQYF. The DNA of the CDR3 is TGTGCCACCAGCTTCGAGACAGGGCACGAGCAGTACTTC.

The rearrangement joins TRBV28 to TRBJ1-3; perhaps TRBD1 as D (6 bases). Germline-derived CDR1 and CDR2 are MDHEN and SYDVKM. CDR3 length: 16 amino acids. Trimming left V 4 bases short and J 1 base short, with 14 bases between. The CDR3 region is CASSSTGGWSGNTIYF. CDR3 DNA: TGTGCCAGCAGTTCGACAGGAGGTTGGTCTGGAAACACCATATATTTT.

The rearrangement joins TRBV19 to TRBJ2-4, with unresolved D. This CDR3 is built from 11 residues. Trimming shortened V by 8 bases and J by 7 bases, and 9 bases separated the two germline ends. Germline CDR1 LNHDA, CDR2 SQIVND (reference sequence). In nucleotides, the CDR3 is TGTGCCAGTTCTAGAGGCAACATTCAGTACTTC. Translation: CASSRGNIQYF.

This rearrangement joins TRBV5-1 to TRBJ1-1, with TRBD1 identical over 8 bases. CDR1 and CDR2 (germline): SGHRS, YFSETQ. The CDR3 loop spans 14 amino acids. V trimming: 4 bases; J trimming: 5 bases; junction bases outside the gene matches: 7. The CDR3 loop reads CASSPTGAWTEAFF. In DNA, the CDR3 is TGCGCCAGCAGCCCGACAGGGGCGTGGACTGAAGCTTTCTTT.

This chain joins TRBV28 and TRBJ2-1; the match to TRBD2 covers 12 bases. J gave up 7 bases and V 1 base, and 2 bases lay outside the gene matches. CDR1 and CDR2 from the germline V gene are MDHEN and SYDVKM. This CDR3 spans 15 amino acids. CDR3 nucleotide sequence: TGTGCCAGCAGTTTATTTACTAGCGGGAGGAATGAGCAGTTCTTC. Its translation is CASSLFTSGRNEQFF.

The chain recombines TRBV20-1 with TRBJ1-1, with 8 bases matching TRBD1. The CDR3 sequence is 15 residues long. V trimming: 3 bases; J trimming: 1 base; junction bases outside the gene matches: 7. From germline, CDR1 is DFQATT and CDR2 SNEGSKA (reference sequence). The CDR3 nucleotides are TGCAGTGCTAGTGACAACAGGGGGACGAACACTGAAGCTTTCTTT. It yields the protein CSASDNRGTNTEAFF.

A few counts support this clone. The J gene is TRBJ2-7, the V gene TRBV3-1 (or the pseudogene TRBV3-2); perhaps TRBD2 as D (6 bases). This CDR3 is 17 amino acids long. Germline loops: CDR1 LGHDT, CDR2 YNNKEL (reference sequence). Trimming pared 3 bases from V and 11 bases from J, leaving 29 bases between. CDR3 nucleotide sequence: TGTGCCAGCAGCCACCTCCTCTCCCCGGGACTTATACTCGCGGAGTACGTC. It translates to CASSHLLSPGLILAEYV.

This clone was recorded only once. This chain uses TRBV7-9 with TRBJ2-3, with 12 bases matching TRBD1. The CDR3 length is 16 residues. V lost 6 bases and J lost 6; bases outside the gene matches: 10. The germline gives CDR1 SEHNR, CDR2 FQNEAQ (reference sequence). The CDR3 DNA is TGTGCCAGCAGTCCGAGATGGGACAGGGGGCTCGATACGCAGTATTTT. It specifies CASSPRWDRGLDTQYF.